Following are 10 T cell receptor beta chains from one sample sequenced in a study of OX40 agonist ivuxolimab in advanced cancers. Assay: immunoSEQ multiplex PCR; the TCRdb copy retains only in-frame clones and omits some. The sample carries tens of thousands of clones, about 90% recorded once. Sample: CD4+ or CD8+ T cells sorted from blood, taken in a trial of the OX40 agonist ivuxolimab. The receptors were sampled from an adult with an advanced solid tumor such as melanoma, head and neck, liver or kidney cancer.

The V call is TRBV6-6, the J call TRBJ2-5; 13 nucleotides align to TRBD2. The V and J ends lost 10 bases and 2 bases, in that order; junction bases with no gene match: 4. This CDR3 contains 14 residues. Germline V CDR1 and CDR2: MNHNY, SVGAGI (reference sequence). Written as DNA, the CDR3 is TGTGCCACACTAGCGGGAGGGCCGCAAGAGACCCAGTACTTC. Protein sequence: CATLAGGPQETQYF.

The gene calls are TRBV21-1 and TRBJ1-5. TRBV21-1 is a pseudogene. CDR3 length equals 14 residues. This CDR3 reads CASFAHGGGQPQHF. The CDR3 nucleotides are TGTGCCAGCTTCGCCCATGGGGGTGGGCAGCCCCAGCATTTT.

CDR3 sequence reads: CASMAPAANYGYTF. The CDR3 region has the DNA TGTGCCAGCATGGCCCCGGCAGCTAACTATGGCTACACCTTC. This sequence joins TRBV2 and TRBJ1-2; no clear D gene. The CDR3 has 14 residues. Germline V gene sequence: CDR1 SNHLY, CDR2 FYNNEI. The germline V and J ends were trimmed by 7 bases and 0 bases, with 12 bases remaining between them.

J is TRBJ2-7 and V is TRBV5-1; 8 nucleotides match TRBD1. V dropped 5 bases and J dropped 7; count of bases not matched to a gene: 5. Per germline, CDR1 SGHRS and CDR2 YFSETQ. The CDR3 has 12 amino acids. The CDR3 loop is CASRVTGGEQYF. The CDR3 DNA is TGCGCCAGCAGAGTAACAGGGGGTGAGCAGTACTTC.

This chain uses TRBV5-6 with TRBJ2-1, with TRBD2 identical over 9 bases. The V gene's germline CDR1 is SGHDT and CDR2 YYEEEE. The ends lost 0 bases at V and 14 bases at J; junction bases unmatched: 9. This CDR3 has 14 residues. The DNA for the CDR3 is TGTGCCAGCAGCTTGGGACTAGCGGTCCAGGGCGAGTTCTTC. Translation: CASSLGLAVQGEFF.

The chain is built from TRBV19 and TRBJ2-4; 10 nucleotides align to TRBD2. In germline, CDR1 is LNHDA, CDR2 SQIVND (reference sequence). V shed 0 bases and J 0 bases; nucleotides not matched to a gene: 5. CDR3 size: 18 residues. CDR3 amino acids: CASSIETSGVLAKNIQYF. CDR3 bases: TGTGCCAGTAGTATAGAAACTAGCGGGGTTCTAGCCAAAAACATTCAGTACTTC.

The chain has TRBV14 and TRBJ2-3; D tentatively reads TRBD1 or TRBD2 (6 bases each). The CDR3 is 15 amino acids. From germline, CDR1 is SGHDN and CDR2 FVKESK. V lost 4 bases to trimming and J lost 5 bases, with 16 bases between them. For the CDR3, the DNA is TGTGCCAGCAGCCCGGACAGCGGGCCGATAGATACGCAGTATTTT. This translates into CASSPDSGPIDTQYF.

This sequence joins TRBV18 and TRBJ2-1; TRBD2 matches 8 bases. CDR1 is KGHSH and CDR2 is LQKENI in the germline V gene. The CDR3 runs 17 residues. After removal of 0 bases from V and 1 base from J, the junction contained 5 bases not matched to a gene. The CDR3 nucleotides are TGTGCCAGCTCACCACCCGGGAGGGGCCGATCCTACAATGAGCAGTTCTTC. Translation: CASSPPGRGRSYNEQFF.

J is TRBJ1-5 and V is TRBV19, with 7 bases aligning to TRBD1. V lost 6 bases to trimming and J lost 5 bases; unmatched junction nucleotides: 10. CDR3 length: 15 amino acids. The germline V gene has CDR1 LNHDA and CDR2 SQIVND (reference sequence). The CDR3: CASSLGQQGYQPQHF. The CDR3 bases are TGTGCCAGTAGCCTTGGGCAACAGGGGTATCAGCCCCAGCATTTT.

This clone was detected a few times. This chain joins TRBV12-5 and TRBJ2-7; no reliable D call. The V gene's germline CDR1 is LGHNT and CDR2 FRNRAP. The CDR3 length is 14 residues. Deletions cut 5 bases from V and 3 bases from J, with 14 bases between. CDR3 bases: TGTGCTAGTGGTACCCGGGTGTCGATCTACGAGCAGTACTTC. Its translation: CASGTRVSIYEQYF.